These 30 T cell receptor beta chains share one sample of origin, sequenced in a study of T cell responses to AZD1222 COVID-19 vaccine. Here immunoSEQ multiplex PCR was the method, and the copy in TCRdb shows in-frame clones only, minus some. The profile covers under 95,000 clones, with approximately 86% appearing a single time and around 8% taken by the ten largest. Sequenced material: peripheral blood, taken on day 0 of AZD1222 vaccination. Every receptor here comes from an adult in good health.

J is TRBJ1-6 and V is TRBV10-2, with 10 bases aligning to TRBD1. The junction had 6 bases not matched to a gene; V was cut back by 5 bases and J by 11 bases. The germline V gene encodes CDR1 WSHSY and CDR2 SAAADI. This CDR3 has 14 residues. The CDR3 DNA follows: TGCGCCAGCAGTTCGACAGGGGGCGGGACACCCCTCCACTTT. The encoded protein is CASSSTGGGTPLHF.

The chain is built from TRBV7-8 and TRBJ2-1; 8 bases agree with TRBD2. This CDR3 region has 16 residues. Germline V gene data show CDR1 as SGHVS and CDR2 as FQNEAQ. The V gene end was trimmed by 5 bases and the J gene end by 15 bases; junction bases not matched to a gene: 21. The CDR3: CASSRELVLLGTRPFF. The CDR3 DNA follows: TGTGCCAGCAGCCGAGAACTCGTGTTATTGGGGACTAGGCCGTTCTTC. The full variable domain, in which reference TRBV7-8 and TRBJ2-1 provide the parts outside the CDR3, is GAGVSQSPRYKVAKRGQDVALRCDPISGHVSLFWYQQALGQGPEFLTYFQNEAQLDKSGLPSDRFFAERPEGSVSTLKIQRTQQEDSAVYLCASSRELVLLGTRPFFGPGTRLTVL.

The J gene is TRBJ1-1, the V gene TRBV7-3; D is undetermined. V was pared by 4 bases and J by 6 bases, with 12 bases between. The length of the CDR3 is 13 residues. Germline CDR1 and CDR2: SGHTA and FQGTGA. The chain's CDR3 is CASSSRGFAEAFF. In DNA form, the CDR3 reads TGTGCCAGCAGCTCCCGAGGTTTCGCTGAAGCTTTCTTT.

The rearrangement uses TRBV29-1 and TRBJ2-2, with D possibly being TRBD2 (5 bases). This CDR3 region has 14 residues. The germline V and J ends were trimmed by 4 bases and 1 base, with 10 bases remaining between them. Per germline, CDR1 SQVTM and CDR2 ANQGSEA. DNA for the CDR3: TGCAGCGTTGGGGAGCCTAGGAACACCGGGGAGCTGTTTTTT. Amino acid sequence: CSVGEPRNTGELFF.

This sequence joins TRBV11-1 and TRBJ2-7; D is possibly TRBD2 (7 bases). The CDR3 totals 14 residues. Germline values: CDR1 SGHAT, CDR2 FQDESV (reference sequence). The V gene lost 7 bases and the J gene lost 4 bases, with 17 bases spanning the gap. CDR3 in amino acids: CASTAAGAGYEQYF. For the CDR3, the DNA is TGTGCCAGCACCGCTGCGGGGGCGGGATACGAGCAGTACTTC.

This rearrangement joins TRBV5-5 to TRBJ2-7, with 7 bases matching TRBD1. This CDR3 region has 14 residues. Trimming removed 2 bases from V and 4 bases from J; junction bases left unmatched: 6. Germline V gene sequence: CDR1 SGHKS, CDR2 YYEKEE (reference sequence). CDR3 sequence (DNA): TGTGCCAGCAGCTTCGGACAGGACCGATACGAGCAGTACTTC. Translation gives CASSFGQDRYEQYF.

V and J are TRBV5-1 and TRBJ1-2; D may be TRBD1 (5 bases). The CDR3 totals 16 residues. The V and J ends lost 0 bases and 0 bases respectively, with 12 bases between them. CDR1 and CDR2 from the germline V gene are SGHRS and YFSETQ. This CDR3 reads CASSLEQAGANYGYTF. DNA for the CDR3: TGCGCCAGCAGCTTGGAACAGGCTGGTGCTAACTATGGCTACACCTTC.

This clone was picked up one time. The chain uses TRBV6-5 and TRBJ1-3; D may be TRBD1 (6 bases). V was cut by 6 bases and J by 3 bases, with 12 bases left in between. Germline values: CDR1 MNHEY, CDR2 SVGAGI. CDR3 size: 14 residues. The CDR3 loop reads CASRPRGFGNTIYF. Written as DNA, the CDR3 is TGTGCCAGCAGACCGAGGGGGTTTGGAAACACCATATATTTT.

J is TRBJ1-5 and V is TRBV10-3; weak D call: TRBD1 (6 bases). The V and J ends lost 5 bases and 2 bases respectively, with 10 bases between them. The CDR3 contains 14 residues. CDR1 and CDR2 from the germline V gene are ENHRY and SYGVKD. CDR3 sequence reads: CAISWDIRNQPQHF. DNA for the CDR3: TGTGCCATCAGTTGGGACATACGCAATCAGCCCCAGCATTTT.

The chain uses TRBV5-1 and TRBJ2-5; D is possibly TRBD1 or TRBD2 (5 bases each). V was cut by 0 bases and J by 2 bases, with 14 bases left in between. The CDR3 is 16 amino acids. Germline CDR1 is SGHRS and CDR2 is YFSETQ. This CDR3 is CASSLVGTDAQETQYF. The CDR3, as DNA: TGCGCCAGCAGCTTGGTTGGGACGGACGCACAAGAGACCCAGTACTTC.

V gene TRBV29-1 combines with J gene TRBJ2-2; D gene unclear. CDR1 is SQVTM and CDR2 is ANQGSEA in the germline V gene. This CDR3 region has 13 residues. The ends were cut back, 4 bases at V and 6 bases at J, with 12 bases in the middle. CDR3 sequence: CSVGVNPAGELFF. The CDR3 DNA follows: TGCAGCGTTGGGGTAAACCCCGCCGGGGAGCTGTTTTTT.

The J gene is TRBJ1-6, the V gene TRBV3-1 (or the pseudogene TRBV3-2), with D possibly being TRBD1 (5 bases). CDR1 and CDR2 (germline): LGHDT, YNNKEL (reference sequence). The CDR3 is made up of 14 amino acids. The V end lost 1 base, the J end lost 7 bases, and 8 bases lay between the germline ends. CDR3 in DNA: TGTGCCAGCAGCCAAGGAGGGGACAATTCACCCCTCCACTTT. Translation gives CASSQGGDNSPLHF.

CDR3 nucleotides: TGTGCCAGCAGCCCCAAACAGGGGGTAGGTACTGAAGCTTTCTTT. As protein: CASSPKQGVGTEAFF. V usage is TRBV9 and J usage is TRBJ1-1; TRBD1 agrees at 8 bases. The CDR3 extends over 15 amino acids. CDR1 is SGDLS, CDR2 YYNGEE, per germline. The J segment lost 5 bases and the V segment lost 4 bases, leaving 10 bases of the junction unmatched.

The gene calls are TRBV18 and TRBJ1-1; TRBD1 is a possible D gene (5 bases). Germline V gene data show CDR1 as KGHSH and CDR2 as LQKENI. This CDR3 is built from 13 residues. V was pared by 2 bases and J by 3 bases, with 7 bases between. The chain's CDR3 is CASSPAGYTEAFF. As DNA, the CDR3 is TGTGCCAGCTCACCAGCAGGGTACACTGAAGCTTTCTTT.

This chain joins TRBV30 and TRBJ1-2; D is unresolved. V gave up 4 bases and J gave up 8 bases, with 17 bases separating them. The CDR3 is made up of 13 amino acids. CDR1 is GTSNPN, CDR2 SVGIG, per germline (reference sequence). The CDR3 loop reads CAWTPGVGYGYTF. The CDR3 DNA is TGTGCCTGGACCCCCGGGGTAGGGTACGGCTACACCTTC.

The chain employs TRBV9 and TRBJ1-1, with a weak D call TRBD1 (6 bases). With 4 bases removed from V and 5 bases from J, the gap between germline ends came to 15 bases. Germline V gene lookup returns CDR1 SGDLS and CDR2 YYNGEE. The CDR3 extends over 14 amino acids. In DNA, the CDR3 is TGTGCCAGCAGCCCAGAAAGGGGGGGAACTGAAGCTTTCTTT. This gives the protein CASSPERGGTEAFF.

The chain carries TRBV29-1 and TRBJ2-7, with 11 bases aligning to TRBD2. From germline, CDR1 is SQVTM and CDR2 ANQGSEA. The junction had 10 bases not matched to a gene; V was cut back by 8 bases and J by 4 bases. This CDR3 has 14 residues. This CDR3 reads CSTEGTSGLYEQYF. CDR3 nucleotides: TGCAGCACTGAAGGGACTAGCGGACTTTACGAGCAGTACTTC.

This chain joins TRBV30 and TRBJ2-3; no firm D call. Trimming cost V 0 bases and J 2 bases, with 15 bases left between them. Germline CDR1 GTSNPN, CDR2 SVGIG (reference sequence). The CDR3 runs 16 residues. CDR3 in DNA: TGTGCCTGGAGTGTATTATTGGCAGTAGCCACAGATACGCAGTATTTT. This codes for CAWSVLLAVATDTQYF.

The chain links TRBV11-3 to TRBJ2-3; D gene ambiguous. Germline-derived CDR1 and CDR2 are SGHNT and YENEEA. The V end was cut by 1 base, the J end by 0 bases, with 8 bases between. The CDR3 runs 15 residues. The CDR3 region is CASSLGGDSTDTQYF. CDR3 bases: TGTGCCAGCAGCTTAGGCGGCGACAGCACAGATACGCAGTATTTT.

The J gene is TRBJ2-1, the V gene TRBV7-2; weak D call: TRBD2 (6 bases). Germline values: CDR1 SGHTA, CDR2 FQGNSA. CDR3 length: 16 residues. The V and J ends lost 3 bases and 1 base respectively, with 13 bases between them. This chain's CDR3 is CASSLGKTRSYNEQFF. The CDR3 coding sequence is TGTGCCAGCAGCTTGGGTAAGACTAGATCCTACAATGAGCAGTTCTTC.

This clone was seen a few times. DNA for the CDR3: TGTGCCAGCAGCCCGGACAGGGGGGCAGAGACCCAGTACTTC. It translates to CASSPDRGAETQYF. The rearrangement uses TRBV5-4 and TRBJ2-5, with TRBD1 identical over 10 bases. V gave up 4 bases and J gave up 4 bases; unmatched junction bases: 4. The CDR3 is made up of 14 amino acids. The V gene's germline CDR1 is SGHNT and CDR2 YYREEE (reference sequence).

The chain combines TRBV28 with TRBJ1-1; D remains ambiguous. V lost 4 bases and J 11 bases, leaving 20 bases between the germline ends. This CDR3 has 14 residues. The V gene's germline CDR1 is MDHEN and CDR2 SYDVKM. CDR3 sequence reads: CASSSTRVGLSAFF. The CDR3 coding sequence is TGTGCCAGCAGTTCAACCCGAGTGGGTCTGTCCGCTTTCTTT.

This clone was found a few times. V is TRBV7-9 and J is TRBJ1-1, with 10 bases that match TRBD1. Germline V gene lookup returns CDR1 SEHNR and CDR2 FQNEAQ (reference sequence). V lost 4 bases to trimming and J lost 0 bases; unmatched junction nucleotides: 5. This CDR3 is built from 16 residues. CDR3 sequence (DNA): TGTGCCAGCAGCTCGGGACAGGGGAACCTGAACACTGAAGCTTTCTTT. Translation gives CASSSGQGNLNTEAFF.

This clone has a handful of counts. The chain carries TRBV11-2 and TRBJ1-1; D is unclear. Per the germline V gene, CDR1 is SGHAT and CDR2 is FQNNGV. V was pared by 0 bases and J by 7 bases, with 6 bases between. This CDR3 contains 12 residues. In DNA form, the CDR3 reads TGTGCCAGCAGCTTAGATAATCGTGAAGCTTTCTTT. It codes for CASSLDNREAFF.

The rearrangement joins TRBV6-2 or TRBV6-3 to TRBJ1-2, with TRBD1 matching over 7 bases. The V gene's germline CDR1 is MNHEY and CDR2 SVGEGT. The junction had 5 bases not matched to a gene; V was cut back by 5 bases and J by 8 bases. The CDR3 has 12 residues. Written as DNA, the CDR3 is TGTGCCAGCAGTACAGGGGCCCAAGGCTACACCTTC. Protein sequence: CASSTGAQGYTF.

The chain couples TRBV24-1 to TRBJ2-6; D ambiguous. Germline CDR1 and CDR2: KGHDR and SFDVKD. There are 16 residues in the CDR3. The V gene lost 1 base and the J gene lost 0 bases, with 6 bases spanning the gap. The CDR3 DNA is TGTGCCACCAGTGATTTTAGCAGCTCTGGGGCCAACGTCCTGACTTTC. The encoded protein is CATSDFSSSGANVLTF.

This clone has a handful of counts. CDR3 sequence reads: CASSIGDRAYQPQHF. CDR3 in DNA: TGTGCCAGTAGTATAGGCGACAGGGCGTATCAGCCCCAGCATTTT. The chain links TRBV19 to TRBJ1-5, with 7 bases identical to TRBD1. This CDR3 contains 15 residues. The J segment lost 5 bases and the V segment lost 1 base, leaving 5 bases of the junction unmatched. Looked up from germline, CDR1 is LNHDA and CDR2 is SQIVND (reference sequence).

This clone was recorded once. This chain joins TRBV28 and TRBJ2-7, with D perhaps being TRBD1 or TRBD2 (6 bases each). Germline values: CDR1 MDHEN, CDR2 SYDVKM. The CDR3 contains 17 residues. V lost 1 base, J lost 6 bases, and 22 bases lay in between. CDR3 in DNA: TGTGCCAGCAGTTTATATGGGGGGCTAAACGTAGATTCCGAGCAGTACTTC. Protein product: CASSLYGGLNVDSEQYF.

The chain is built from TRBV3-1 (or the pseudogene TRBV3-2) and TRBJ2-7, with D maybe TRBD2 (6 bases). Germline V lookup: CDR1 LGHDT, CDR2 YNNKEL (reference sequence). The CDR3 has 15 residues. The V end lost 4 bases, the J end lost 0 bases, and 13 bases lay between the germline ends. The CDR3 here is CASSPRDSSSYEQYF. CDR3 coding DNA: TGTGCCAGCAGCCCGAGGGACTCTAGCTCCTACGAGCAGTACTTC.

The gene calls are TRBV25-1 and TRBJ2-1; D call uncertain. The CDR3 spans 15 residues. V shed 1 base and J shed 3 bases, with 10 bases lying between them. Germline-derived CDR1 and CDR2 are MGHDK and SYGVNS. This CDR3 is CASSESIMVYNEQFF. The CDR3 region has the DNA TGTGCCAGCAGTGAATCCATCATGGTCTACAATGAGCAGTTCTTC. Variable domain in full (rest from reference TRBV25-1 and TRBJ2-1): EADIYQTPRYLVIGTGKKITLECSQTMGHDKMYWYQQDPGMELHLIHYSYGVNSTEKGDLSSESTVSRIRTEHFPLTLESARPSHTSQYLCASSESIMVYNEQFFGPGTRLTVL.